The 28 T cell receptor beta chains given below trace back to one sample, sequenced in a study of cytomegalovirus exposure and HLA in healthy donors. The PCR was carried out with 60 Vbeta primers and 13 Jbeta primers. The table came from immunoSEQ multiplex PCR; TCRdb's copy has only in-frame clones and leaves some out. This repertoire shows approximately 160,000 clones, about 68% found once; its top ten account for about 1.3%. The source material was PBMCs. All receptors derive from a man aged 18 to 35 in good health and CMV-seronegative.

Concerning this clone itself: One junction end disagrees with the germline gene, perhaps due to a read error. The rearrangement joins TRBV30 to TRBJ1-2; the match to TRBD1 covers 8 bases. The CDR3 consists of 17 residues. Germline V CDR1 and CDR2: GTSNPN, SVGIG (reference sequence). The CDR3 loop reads CAWSVEQGAGLAYDYTF. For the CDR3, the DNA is TGTGCCTGGAGTGTAGAGCAGGGGGCAGGCCTAGCCTATGACTACACCTTC.

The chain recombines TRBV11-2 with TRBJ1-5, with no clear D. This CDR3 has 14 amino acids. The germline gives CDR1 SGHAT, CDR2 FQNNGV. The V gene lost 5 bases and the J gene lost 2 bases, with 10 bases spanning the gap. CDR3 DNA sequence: TGTGCCAGCAGCCCTGCCGGAGGCAATCAGCCCCAGCATTTT. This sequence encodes CASSPAGGNQPQHF.

The CDR3 here is CASTRRRGTSGNTIYF. The CDR3 DNA is TGTGCCAGCACTAGAAGGCGGGGAACCTCTGGAAACACCATATATTTT. The chain recombines TRBV27 with TRBJ1-3; no reliable D call. This CDR3 spans 16 amino acids. V was shortened by 7 bases and J by 0 bases, with 16 bases between the two germline ends. CDR1 and CDR2 from the germline V gene are MNHEY and SMNVEV (reference sequence).

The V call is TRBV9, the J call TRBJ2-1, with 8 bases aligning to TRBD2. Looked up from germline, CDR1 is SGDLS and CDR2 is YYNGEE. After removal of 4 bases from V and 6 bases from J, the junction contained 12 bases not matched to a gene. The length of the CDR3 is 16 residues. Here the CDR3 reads CASSPGGSGSGNEQFF. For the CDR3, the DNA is TGTGCCAGCAGCCCGGGGGGGAGCGGGAGCGGCAATGAGCAGTTCTTC. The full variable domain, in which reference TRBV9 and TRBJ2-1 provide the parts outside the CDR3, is DSGVTQTPKHLITATGQRVTLRCSPRSGDLSVYWYQQSLDQGLQFLIQYYNGEERAKGNILERFSAQQFPDLHSELNLSSLELGDSALYFCASSPGGSGSGNEQFFGPGTRLTVL.

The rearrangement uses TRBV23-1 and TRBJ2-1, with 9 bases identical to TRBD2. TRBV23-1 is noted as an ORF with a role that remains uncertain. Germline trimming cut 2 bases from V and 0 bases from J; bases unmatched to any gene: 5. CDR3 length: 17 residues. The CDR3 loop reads CASSQGTSGHSYNEQFF. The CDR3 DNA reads TGCGCCAGCAGTCAAGGAACTAGCGGGCACTCCTACAATGAGCAGTTCTTC.

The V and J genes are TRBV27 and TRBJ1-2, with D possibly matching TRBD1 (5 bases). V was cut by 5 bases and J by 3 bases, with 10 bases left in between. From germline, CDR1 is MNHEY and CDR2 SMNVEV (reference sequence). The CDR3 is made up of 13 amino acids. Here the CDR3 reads CASSPSTDYGYTF. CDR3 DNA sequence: TGTGCCAGCAGTCCTTCGACAGACTATGGCTACACCTTC.

The CDR3 DNA reads TGTGCCAGCAGCCGAGGACTAGCGGAATACTACAATGAGCAGTTCTTC. Its protein product is CASSRGLAEYYNEQFF. The genes are TRBV7-2 and TRBJ2-1; 10 nucleotides line up with TRBD2. This CDR3 comprises 16 residues. From germline, CDR1 is SGHTA and CDR2 FQGNSA. V dropped 5 bases and J dropped 3; count of bases not matched to a gene: 7.

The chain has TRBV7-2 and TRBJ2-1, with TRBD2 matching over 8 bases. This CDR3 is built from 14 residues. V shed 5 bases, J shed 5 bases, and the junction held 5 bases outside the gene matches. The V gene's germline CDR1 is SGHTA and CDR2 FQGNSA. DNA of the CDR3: TGTGCCAGCAGCGTCACTAGCGGTGACAATGAGCAGTTCTTC. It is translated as CASSVTSGDNEQFF.

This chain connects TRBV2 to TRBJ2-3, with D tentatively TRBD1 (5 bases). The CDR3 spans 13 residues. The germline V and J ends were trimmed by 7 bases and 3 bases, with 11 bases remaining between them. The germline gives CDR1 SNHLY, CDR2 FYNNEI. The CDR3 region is CASTRGGTDTQYF. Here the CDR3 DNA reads TGTGCCAGCACTAGGGGTGGAACAGATACGCAGTATTTT. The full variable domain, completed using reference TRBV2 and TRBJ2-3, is EPEVTQTPSHQVTQMGQEVILRCVPISNHLYFYWYRQILGQKVEFLVSFYNNEISEKSEIFDDQFSVERPDGSNFTLKIRSTKLEDSAMYFCASTRGGTDTQYFGPGTRLTVL.

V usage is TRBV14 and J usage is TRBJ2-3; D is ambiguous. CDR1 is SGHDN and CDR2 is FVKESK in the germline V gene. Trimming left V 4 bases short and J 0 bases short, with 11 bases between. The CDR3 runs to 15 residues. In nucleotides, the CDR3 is TGTGCCAGCAGCCTAGTTTCCTCTAGCACAGATACGCAGTATTTT. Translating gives CASSLVSSSTDTQYF.

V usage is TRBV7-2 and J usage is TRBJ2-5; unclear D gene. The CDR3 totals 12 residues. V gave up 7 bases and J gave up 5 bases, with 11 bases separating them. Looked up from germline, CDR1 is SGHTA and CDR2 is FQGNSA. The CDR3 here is CASNGDGETQYF. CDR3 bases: TGTGCCAGCAACGGTGACGGGGAGACCCAGTACTTC.

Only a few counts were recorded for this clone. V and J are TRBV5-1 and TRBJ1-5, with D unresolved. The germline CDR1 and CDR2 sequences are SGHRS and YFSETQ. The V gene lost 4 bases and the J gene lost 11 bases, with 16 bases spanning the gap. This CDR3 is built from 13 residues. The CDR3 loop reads CASSVDGEGAQHF. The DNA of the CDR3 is TGCGCCAGCAGCGTCGACGGAGAAGGAGCCCAGCATTTT.

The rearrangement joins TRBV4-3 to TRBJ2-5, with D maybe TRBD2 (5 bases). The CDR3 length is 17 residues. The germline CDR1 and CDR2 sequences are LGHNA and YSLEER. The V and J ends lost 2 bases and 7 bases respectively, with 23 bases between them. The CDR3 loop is CASSQSSGRAPDRTQYF. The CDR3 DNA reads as TGCGCCAGCAGCCAATCCAGCGGCAGAGCCCCAGATAGGACCCAGTACTTC.

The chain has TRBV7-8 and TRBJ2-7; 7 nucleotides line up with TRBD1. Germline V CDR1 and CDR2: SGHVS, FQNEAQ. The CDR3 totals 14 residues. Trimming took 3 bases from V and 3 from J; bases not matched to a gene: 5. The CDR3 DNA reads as TGTGCCAGCAGCTTTCGGGACAGCTACTACGAGCAGTACTTC. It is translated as CASSFRDSYYEQYF.

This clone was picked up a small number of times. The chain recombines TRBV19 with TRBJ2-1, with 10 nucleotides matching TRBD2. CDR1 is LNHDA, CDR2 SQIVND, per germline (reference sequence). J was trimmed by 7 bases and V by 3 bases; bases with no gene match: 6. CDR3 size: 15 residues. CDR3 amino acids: CASSMGSSGGNEQFF. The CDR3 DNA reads TGTGCCAGTAGTATGGGGTCTAGCGGGGGAAATGAGCAGTTCTTC.

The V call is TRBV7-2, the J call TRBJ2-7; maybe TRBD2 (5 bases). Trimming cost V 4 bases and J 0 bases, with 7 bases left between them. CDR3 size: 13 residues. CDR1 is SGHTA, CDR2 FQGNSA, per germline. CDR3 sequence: CASSYGLSYEQYF. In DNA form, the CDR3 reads TGTGCCAGCAGCTACGGACTCTCCTACGAGCAGTACTTC.

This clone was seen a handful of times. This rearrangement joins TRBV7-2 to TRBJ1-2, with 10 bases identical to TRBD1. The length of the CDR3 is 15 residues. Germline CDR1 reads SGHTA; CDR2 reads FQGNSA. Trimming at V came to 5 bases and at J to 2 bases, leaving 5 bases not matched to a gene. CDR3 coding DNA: TGTGCCAGCAGCCCCGGGACAGGGGCCAACTATGGCTACACCTTC. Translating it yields CASSPGTGANYGYTF. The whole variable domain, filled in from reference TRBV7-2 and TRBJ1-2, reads GAGVSQSPSNKVTEKGKDVELRCDPISGHTALYWYRQSLGQGLEFLIYFQGNSAPDKSGLPSDRFSAERTGGSVSTLTIQRTQQEDSAVYLCASSPGTGANYGYTFGSGTRLTVV.

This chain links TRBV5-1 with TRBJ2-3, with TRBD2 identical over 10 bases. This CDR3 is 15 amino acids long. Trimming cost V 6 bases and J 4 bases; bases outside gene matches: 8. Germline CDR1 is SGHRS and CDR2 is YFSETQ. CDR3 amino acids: CASTGLAGAADTQYF. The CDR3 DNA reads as TGCGCCAGCACCGGGCTAGCGGGGGCCGCAGATACGCAGTATTTT. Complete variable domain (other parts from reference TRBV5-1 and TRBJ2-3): KAGVTQTPRYLIKTRGQQVTLSCSPISGHRSVSWYQQTPGQGLQFLFEYFSETQRNKGNFPGRFSGRQFSNSRSEMNVSTLELGDSALYLCASTGLAGAADTQYFGPGTRLTVL.

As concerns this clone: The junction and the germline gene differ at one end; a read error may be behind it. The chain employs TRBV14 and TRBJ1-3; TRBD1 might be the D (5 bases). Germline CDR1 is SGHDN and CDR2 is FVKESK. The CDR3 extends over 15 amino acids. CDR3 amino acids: CASSQERGSGNAIYF. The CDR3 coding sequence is TGTGCCAGCAGCCAAGAAAGGGGATCTGGAAACGCCATATATTTT.

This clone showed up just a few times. The CDR3 reads CAIATGTAYEQYF. The CDR3 DNA follows: TGTGCCATCGCGACAGGGACGGCCTACGAGCAGTACTTC. The genes are TRBV10-3 and TRBJ2-7, with 7 bases matching TRBD1. Germline V gene sequence: CDR1 ENHRY, CDR2 SYGVKD. With V trimmed by 8 bases and J by 2 bases, 6 bases remained unmatched. The CDR3 contains 13 residues.

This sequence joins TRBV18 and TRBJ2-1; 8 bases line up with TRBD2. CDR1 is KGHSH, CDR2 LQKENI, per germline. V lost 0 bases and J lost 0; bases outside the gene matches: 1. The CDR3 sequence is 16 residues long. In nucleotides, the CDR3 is TGTGCCAGCTCACCACCGGCGGGGGGCTCCTACAATGAGCAGTTCTTC. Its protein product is CASSPPAGGSYNEQFF.

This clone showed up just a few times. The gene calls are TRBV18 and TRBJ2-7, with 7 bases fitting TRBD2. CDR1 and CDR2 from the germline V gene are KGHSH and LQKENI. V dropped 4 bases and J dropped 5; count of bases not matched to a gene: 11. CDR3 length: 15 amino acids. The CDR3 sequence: CASSLGLGPINEQYF. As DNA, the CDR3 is TGTGCCAGCTCACTCGGACTAGGCCCTATCAACGAGCAGTACTTC.

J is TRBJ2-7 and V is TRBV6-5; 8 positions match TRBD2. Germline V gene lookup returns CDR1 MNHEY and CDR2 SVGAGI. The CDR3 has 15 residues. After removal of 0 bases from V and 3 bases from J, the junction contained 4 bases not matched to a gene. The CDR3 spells CASSYSERENYEQYF. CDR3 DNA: TGTGCCAGCAGTTACTCCGAGCGGGAGAACTACGAGCAGTACTTC.

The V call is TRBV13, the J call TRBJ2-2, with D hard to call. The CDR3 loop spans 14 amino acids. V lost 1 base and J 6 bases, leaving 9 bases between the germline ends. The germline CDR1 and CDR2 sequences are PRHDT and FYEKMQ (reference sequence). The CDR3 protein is CASSLENLSGELFF. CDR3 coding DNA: TGTGCCAGCAGCTTAGAGAACCTATCCGGGGAGCTGTTTTTT.

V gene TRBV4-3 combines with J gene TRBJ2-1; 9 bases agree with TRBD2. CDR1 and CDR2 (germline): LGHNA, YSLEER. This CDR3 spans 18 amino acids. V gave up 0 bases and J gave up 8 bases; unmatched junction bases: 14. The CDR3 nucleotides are TGCGCCAGCAGCCAAGATCAGGCTAGCGGGATTTTGGGGGATGAGCAGTTCTTC. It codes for CASSQDQASGILGDEQFF.

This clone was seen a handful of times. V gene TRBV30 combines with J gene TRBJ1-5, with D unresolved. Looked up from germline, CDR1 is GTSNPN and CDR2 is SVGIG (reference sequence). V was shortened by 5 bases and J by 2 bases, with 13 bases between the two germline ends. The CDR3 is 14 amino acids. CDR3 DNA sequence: TGTGCCTGGGGGAGGGTGGAAGGCAATCAGCCCCAGCATTTT. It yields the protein CAWGRVEGNQPQHF. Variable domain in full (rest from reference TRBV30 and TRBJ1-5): SQTIHQWPATLVQPVGSPLSLECTVEGTSNPNLYWYRQAAGRGLQLLFYSVGIGQISSEVPQNLSASRPQDRQFILSSKKLLLSDSGFYLCAWGRVEGNQPQHFGDGTRLSIL.

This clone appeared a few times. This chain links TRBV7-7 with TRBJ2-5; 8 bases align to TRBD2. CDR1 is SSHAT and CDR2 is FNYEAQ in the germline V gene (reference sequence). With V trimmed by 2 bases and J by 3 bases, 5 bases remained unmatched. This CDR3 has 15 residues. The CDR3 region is CASSLSPGGEETQYF. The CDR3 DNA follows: TGTGCCAGCAGCTTATCCCCCGGGGGGGAAGAGACCCAGTACTTC.

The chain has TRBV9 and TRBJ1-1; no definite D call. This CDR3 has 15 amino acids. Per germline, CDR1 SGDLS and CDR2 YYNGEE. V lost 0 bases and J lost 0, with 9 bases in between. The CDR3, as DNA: TGTGCCAGCAGCGTAGATTCCCACTTGAACACTGAAGCTTTCTTT. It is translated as CASSVDSHLNTEAFF.